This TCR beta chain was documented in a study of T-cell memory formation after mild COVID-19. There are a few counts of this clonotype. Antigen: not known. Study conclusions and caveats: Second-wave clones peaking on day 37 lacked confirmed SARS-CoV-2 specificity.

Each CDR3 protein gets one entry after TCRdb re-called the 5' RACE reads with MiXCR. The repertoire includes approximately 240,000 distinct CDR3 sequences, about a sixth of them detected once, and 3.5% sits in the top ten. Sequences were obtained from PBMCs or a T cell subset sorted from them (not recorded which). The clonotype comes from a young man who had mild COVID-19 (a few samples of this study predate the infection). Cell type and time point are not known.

As DNA, the CDR3 is TGTGCCAGCAGTGACCAGGTCCCGTACTTC. Protein: CASSDQVPYF. This sequence joins TRBV2 and TRBJ2-4; D remains unclear. Germline CDR1 and CDR2: SNHLY and FYNNEI. The CDR3 is 10 amino acids. V gave up 3 bases and J gave up 15 bases, with 9 bases separating them.